This passage covers 30 T cell receptor beta chains from one sample sequenced in a study of blood T cells in healthy people across ages. Next came a second PCR, run for about 7 to 12 cycles, which used a sample-barcoded 5' primer along with a J-beta primer mix. One entry per CDR3 protein, called by TCRdb with MiXCR from the 5' RACE reads. The profile shows approximately 850,000 distinct CDR3 sequences, around 42% of them singletons. The sequenced sample consisted of blood. These receptor sequences come from a man in his 60s in good health.

This clonotype was counted a few times. The rearrangement links TRBV12-3 or TRBV12-4 to TRBJ2-5; TRBD2 matches at 13 bases. The CDR3 runs to 16 residues. J lost 3 bases, V lost 7 bases, and 8 bases had no gene match. The CDR3 DNA reads as TGTGCCAGCACCCAACTAGCGGGGGGGCCGAAAGAGACCCAGTACTTC. Translating it yields CASTQLAGGPKETQYF.

The table lists this clonotype with a count of one. The chain joins TRBV20-1 to TRBJ2-7; D is undetermined. There are 14 residues in the CDR3. Germline values: CDR1 DFQATT, CDR2 SNEGSKA (reference sequence). The CDR3 reads CSLLKGICSYEQYF. The CDR3, as DNA: TGCAGCCTCCTTAAGGGTATCTGCTCCTACGAGCAGTACTTC.

This clonotype was observed a few times. The chain is built from TRBV7-9 and TRBJ2-3; 8 bases line up with TRBD2. V was pared by 5 bases and J by 0 bases, with 4 bases of the junction left unmatched. Germline-derived CDR1 and CDR2 are SEHNR and FQNEAQ (reference sequence). There are 15 residues in the CDR3. CDR3 in amino acids: CASSSAGGSTDTQYF. In DNA form, the CDR3 reads TGTGCCAGCAGCAGTGCGGGGGGTAGCACAGATACGCAGTATTTT.

This clonotype showed up just a few times. The genes are TRBV7-3 and TRBJ2-1; D is perhaps TRBD1 or TRBD2 (5 bases each). Per germline, CDR1 SGHTA and CDR2 FQGTGA. This CDR3 has 16 amino acids. Trimming pared 5 bases from V and 0 bases from J, leaving 14 bases between. The CDR3 region is CASSPNGASSYNEQFF. CDR3 in DNA: TGTGCCAGCAGCCCCAACGGGGCTAGCTCCTACAATGAGCAGTTCTTC.

There are a few counts of this clonotype. J is TRBJ2-7 and V is TRBV6-1; 7 bases map to TRBD1. J gave up 2 bases and V 6 bases, and 10 bases lay outside the gene matches. This CDR3 spans 15 amino acids. Per the germline V gene, CDR1 is MNHNS and CDR2 is SASEGT. The CDR3, as DNA: TGTGCCAGCAGACCAAATGACAGGGCCACCTACGAGCAGTACTTC. Its protein product is CASRPNDRATYEQYF.

This clonotype was observed a handful of times. The V call is TRBV25-1, the J call TRBJ1-1, with a weak D call TRBD1 (5 bases). This CDR3 comprises 14 residues. Germline CDR1 is MGHDK and CDR2 is SYGVNS. V shed 4 bases and J shed 3 bases, with 12 bases lying between them. The CDR3 reads CASSGAGGDTEAFF. In DNA form, the CDR3 reads TGTGCCAGCAGTGGGGCTGGGGGGGACACTGAAGCTTTCTTT. Combining the CDR3 with reference TRBV25-1 and TRBJ1-1 gives the whole variable domain EADIYQTPRYLVIGTGKKITLECSQTMGHDKMYWYQQDPGMELHLIHYSYGVNSTEKGDLSSESTVSRIRTEHFPLTLESARPSHTSQYLCASSGAGGDTEAFFGQGTRLTVV.

V gene TRBV5-6 combines with J gene TRBJ2-1; 8 nucleotides line up with TRBD1. The V gene's germline CDR1 is SGHDT and CDR2 YYEEEE. The length of the CDR3 is 16 residues. The J segment lost 7 bases and the V segment lost 2 bases, leaving 11 bases of the junction unmatched. The chain's CDR3 is CASSFPGRTGRNEQFF. As DNA, the CDR3 is TGTGCCAGCAGCTTCCCAGGGCGGACAGGGAGGAATGAGCAGTTCTTC.

The table lists this clonotype with a few counts. The chain recombines TRBV5-1 with TRBJ2-1, with 12 bases that match TRBD2. The CDR3 contains 18 residues. Germline trimming cut 2 bases from V and 5 bases from J; bases unmatched to any gene: 11. Germline CDR1 and CDR2: SGHRS and YFSETQ. The CDR3 DNA reads TGCGCCAGCAGCTTCTTAGACGGACTAGCGGGGACTGACAATGAGCAGTTCTTC. Encoded protein: CASSFLDGLAGTDNEQFF.

This clonotype was counted a single time. This chain joins TRBV4-1 and TRBJ2-2; D uncertain. Germline loops: CDR1 MGHRA, CDR2 YSYEKL. The CDR3 runs 15 residues. V lost 1 base and J lost 2, with 8 bases in between. The CDR3 reads CASSQGLGNTGELFF. As DNA, the CDR3 is TGCGCCAGCAGCCAAGGGCTAGGTAACACCGGGGAGCTGTTTTTT.

Turning to this clonotype: At one of its ends the junction is not consistent with the germline gene, which may arise from a read error. V is TRBV7-2 and J is TRBJ2-5, with 7 bases fitting TRBD1. The CDR3 consists of 14 residues. CDR1 SGHTA and CDR2 FQGNSA come from the germline V gene. The CDR3 DNA is TGTGTCAGCAGCTTAGGGGGCCCCGAGGGGACCCAGTACTTC. Translation gives CVSSLGGPEGTQYF.

The chain has TRBV20-1 and TRBJ2-7, with 11 bases aligning to TRBD2. V trimming: 1 base; J trimming: 7 bases; junction bases outside the gene matches: 9. This CDR3 comprises 15 residues. The germline gives CDR1 DFQATT, CDR2 SNEGSKA (reference sequence). In nucleotides, the CDR3 is TGCAGTGCTAGAGGGGTGCTAGCGGGGGGTTATGAGCAGTACTTC. Protein product: CSARGVLAGGYEQYF.

This clonotype showed up just a few times. The J gene is TRBJ2-5, the V gene TRBV7-2, with D perhaps TRBD2 (7 bases). The CDR3 extends over 17 amino acids. Germline-derived CDR1 and CDR2 are SGHTA and FQGNSA. V lost 5 bases, J lost 1 base, and 20 bases lay in between. The CDR3 DNA sequence: TGTGCCAGCAGCAAGGGCCCCCGGGGGGCGACCCAAGAGACCCAGTACTTC. Protein: CASSKGPRGATQETQYF.

The chain uses TRBV20-1 and TRBJ2-5, with D perhaps assigned TRBD1 or TRBD2 (6 bases each). The CDR3 loop spans 14 amino acids. V was clipped by 0 bases and J by 7 bases, with 15 bases between them. The germline CDR1 and CDR2 sequences are DFQATT and SNEGSKA (reference sequence). The CDR3 bases are TGCAGTGCTAGAGATAATATTAAGGGGGGGACCCAGTACTTC. Amino acid sequence: CSARDNIKGGTQYF.

The chain has TRBV2 and TRBJ2-7; possible D gene TRBD2, 6 bases. Looked up from germline, CDR1 is SNHLY and CDR2 is FYNNEI. This CDR3 spans 16 amino acids. Between the trimmed V and J ends, which lost 3 bases and 2 bases, there was a span of 17 bases. Here the CDR3 DNA reads TGTGCCAGCAGTGAGATGGAGGGATGGGAACCCTACGAGCAGTACTTC. Its protein product is CASSEMEGWEPYEQYF.

The genes are TRBV7-2 and TRBJ2-7, with D maybe TRBD1 (7 bases). Germline CDR1 reads SGHTA; CDR2 reads FQGNSA. The CDR3 is made up of 12 amino acids. V lost 4 bases, J lost 6 bases, and 10 bases lay in between. CDR3 coding DNA: TGTGCCAGCAGCTCAGGGGGGACCGAGCAGTACTTC. This encodes CASSSGGTEQYF.

J is TRBJ1-4 and V is TRBV12-3 or TRBV12-4; 9 bases line up with TRBD1. Unmatched junction bases numbered 4, after V lost 3 bases and J lost 8 bases. The CDR3 runs to 14 residues. The CDR3 coding sequence is TGTGCCAGCAGTTTTGGGACAGGGTCGGAAAAACTGTTTTTT. This codes for CASSFGTGSEKLFF.

With respect to this clonotype: One end of the junction fails to match germline, which may point to a read error. This chain uses TRBV18 with TRBJ1-1; possible D gene TRBD1, 5 bases. This CDR3 has 15 residues. Germline V gives CDR1 KGHSH, CDR2 LQKENI. CDR3 region: CASSAPGLTNTEAFF. CDR3 bases: TGTGCCAGCTCAGCACCGGGACTGACAAACACTGAAGCTTTCTTT.

V gene TRBV5-4 combines with J gene TRBJ1-2; no clear D. CDR1 is SGHNT, CDR2 YYREEE, per germline (reference sequence). The CDR3 is made up of 13 amino acids. V was trimmed by 2 bases and J by 1 base, leaving 6 bases between them. CDR3 residues: CASSFDGNYGYTF. The CDR3 DNA follows: TGTGCCAGCAGCTTCGACGGTAACTATGGCTACACCTTC.

This chain links TRBV7-2 with TRBJ2-5; TRBD2 aligns across 8 bases. CDR1 and CDR2 (germline): SGHTA, FQGNSA. This CDR3 spans 16 amino acids. J gave up 11 bases and V 0 bases, and 14 bases lay outside the gene matches. CDR3 amino acids: CASSLAAGGGPVEQYF. In DNA form, the CDR3 reads TGTGCCAGCAGCTTAGCCGCAGGCGGGGGGCCGGTTGAGCAGTACTTC.

This clonotype was observed a handful of times. The chain has TRBV9 and TRBJ2-3, with TRBD1 matching 9 bases. The CDR3 is made up of 15 amino acids. V lost 1 base to trimming and J lost 5 bases; unmatched junction nucleotides: 5. Germline V gives CDR1 SGDLS, CDR2 YYNGEE. The CDR3 spells CASSVRGTGIDTQYF. CDR3 nucleotides: TGTGCCAGCAGCGTACGGGGGACAGGGATAGATACGCAGTATTTT.

The chain combines TRBV7-9 with TRBJ1-1; 9 bases are shared with TRBD1. V lost 7 bases and J lost 5; bases outside the gene matches: 5. The CDR3 is 13 amino acids. Per germline, CDR1 SEHNR and CDR2 FQNEAQ (reference sequence). DNA for the CDR3: TGTGCCAGCAAGGGGACAGGGCAAACTGAAGCTTTCTTT. Its translation is CASKGTGQTEAFF.

The chain couples TRBV4-3 to TRBJ1-4; D unclear. CDR1 and CDR2 from the germline V gene are LGHNA and YSLEER. The germline V and J ends were trimmed by 0 bases and 0 bases, with 8 bases remaining between them. The CDR3 is made up of 16 amino acids. The CDR3 nucleotides read TGCGCCAGCAGCCAAGATCGAACCCCAACTAATGAAAAACTGTTTTTT. Translating gives CASSQDRTPTNEKLFF.

This clonotype was seen more than once but under ten times. The chain joins TRBV27 to TRBJ2-1; 10 nucleotides line up with TRBD1. The junction had 8 bases not matched to a gene; V was cut back by 8 bases and J by 7 bases. Per the germline V gene, CDR1 is MNHEY and CDR2 is SMNVEV (reference sequence). The length of the CDR3 is 14 residues. The chain's CDR3 is CASFSGQGWNEQFF. The CDR3 DNA reads TGTGCCAGCTTTTCGGGACAGGGGTGGAATGAGCAGTTCTTC.

In its sample, this clonotype was seen a few times. This chain links TRBV12-3 or TRBV12-4 with TRBJ2-7, with D uncertain. Deletions cut 6 bases from V and 6 bases from J, with 12 bases between. The CDR3 contains 12 residues. The CDR3 nucleotides read TGTGCCAGCAGCAACGACAATATCGAGCAGTACTTC. Its translation: CASSNDNIEQYF.

This clonotype occurred many times. This may be a read error, as it is one base from a much larger clone. The chain is built from TRBV5-5 and TRBJ2-6, with no clear D. Trimming took 0 bases from V and 0 from J, leaving 7 bases between them. This CDR3 region has 16 residues. From germline, CDR1 is SGHKS and CDR2 YYEKEE (reference sequence). The CDR3 reads CASSLEVDSGANVLTF. CDR3 in DNA: TGTGCCAGCAGCTTGGAGGTGGACTCTGGGGCCAACGTCCTGACTTTC.

The CDR3, as DNA: TGTGCCAGCAGTTACTCGCCAGCCACCCCTCAGAATGAGCAGTTCTTC. Its translation: CASSYSPATPQNEQFF. V is TRBV6-5 and J is TRBJ2-1; no clear D gene. The CDR3 consists of 16 residues. Germline V gives CDR1 MNHEY, CDR2 SVGAGI. Between the trimmed V and J ends, which lost 0 bases and 7 bases, there was a span of 16 bases.

This clonotype was picked up a small number of times. The rearrangement links TRBV21-1 to TRBJ1-1. TRBV21-1 is classified as a pseudogene. The CDR3 runs 14 residues. The CDR3 nucleotides read TGTGCCAGCGCGAGGAGGGGGGAGAACACTGAAGCTTTCTTT. It translates to CASARRGENTEAFF.

This clonotype has more than one count but fewer than ten. The V call is TRBV20-1, the J call TRBJ1-2, with no clear D. CDR1 and CDR2 (germline): DFQATT, SNEGSKA (reference sequence). The CDR3 extends over 14 amino acids. Deletions cut 6 bases from V and 5 bases from J, with 19 bases between. CDR3 sequence reads: CSAPPDGRRYGYTF. In DNA, the CDR3 is TGCAGTGCGCCACCCGACGGTAGGAGATATGGCTACACCTTC.

The chain carries TRBV4-3 and TRBJ2-1; D assignment may be TRBD1 or TRBD2 (6 bases each). V lost 4 bases, J lost 0 bases, and 22 bases lay in between. Germline assignment: CDR1 LGHNA and CDR2 YSLEER. CDR3 length: 19 residues. In DNA, the CDR3 is TGCGCCAGCAGCCGCTCACTCAGGAGGGGGGCCCTCTCCTACAATGAGCAGTTCTTC. Amino acids: CASSRSLRRGALSYNEQFF.

J is TRBJ2-5 and V is TRBV20-1; a weak D match, TRBD1 (5 bases). The J call may be in error: the DNA end matches TRBJ2-7 better. This CDR3 contains 13 residues. Germline assignment: CDR1 DFQATT and CDR2 SNEGSKA (reference sequence). CDR3 sequence (DNA): TGCAGTGCTACCCACGACAGAGCCTACGAGCAGTACTTC. It yields the protein CSATHDRAYEQYF.